The clone carrying this T cell receptor (beta chain) came up a few times. The antigen remains undetermined. Trimming pared 7 bases from V and 4 bases from J, leaving 22 bases between. The CDR3 loop spans 17 amino acids. Germline CDR1 is SGHAT and CDR2 is FQNNGV. The data originate from a study of Ad26.COV2.S vaccination and SARS-CoV-2 variants. Clones were sequenced by immunoSEQ multiplex PCR, and TCRdb holds only the in-frame ones, with some missing. The table lists about 400,000 clones, around four fifths of them singletons, with approximately 7% in the top ten. Specified treatment: roughly 18 received Ad26.COV2.S at low or high dose, single or two shots; about five received placebo; per-sample allocation not given. The samples were gathered on day 63 after the first injection of vaccine or placebo. Study-wide points: Once vaccination had occurred, spike-specific CD8+ and CD4+ T cell responses reportedly showed substantial breadth.

The sequenced sample was peripheral blood, obtained in a trial of Ad26.COV2.S vaccine versus placebo. The chain joins TRBV11-2 to TRBJ2-2; D call uncertain. The clonotype comes from a person aged 18-65 years who received the Ad26.COV2.S COVID-19 vaccine or a placebo. This chain's CDR3 is CASIPIGSARPTGELFF. In nucleotides, the CDR3 is TGTGCCAGCATCCCGATAGGCAGCGCGCGGCCCACCGGGGAGCTGTTTTTT. The variable domain in full, completed from reference TRBV11-2 and TRBJ2-2, reads EAGVAQSPRYKIIEKRQSVAFWCNPISGHATLYWYQQILGQGPKLLIQFQNNGVVDDSQLPKDRFSAERLKGVDSTLKIQPAKLEDSAVYLCASIPIGSARPTGELFFGEGSRLTVL.